This is a list of T cell receptor beta chains from one sample in a study of spatial heterogeneity in lung cancer. TCRdb reprocessed the 5' RACE reads with MiXCR, giving one entry per CDR3 protein. Found here are more than 65,000 distinct CDR3 sequences, approximately 8% of them singletons; the top ten hold 6.8%. The source material was PBMCs, sampled at surgery. These receptors were collected from a male donor with early-stage non-small cell lung cancer. The CDR3 runs from the conserved cysteine through the conserved F or W. Each record gives: J gene, clone size, D gene, V gene, CDR3 DNA, CDR3 protein. D genes are given only for firm matches. Some rows mark clone size as missing; the rest say once, few, many or name a class of expanded clone.

TRBJ1-2 NA NA TRBV7-2 TGTGCCAGCAGCCACCGGGACGGTTGGCTATATGGCTACACCTTC CASSHRDGWLYGYTF
TRBJ1-5 many NA TRBV20-1 TGCAGTGCTAGAGTGGGGAGCAATCAGCCCCAGCATTTT CSARVGSNQPQHF
TRBJ2-5 few TRBD2 TRBV7-2 TGTGCCAGCAGCTTAGAAAGCGGGAGGCAGCAAGAGACCCAGTACTTC CASSLESGRQQETQYF
TRBJ2-3 NA NA TRBV7-9 TGTGCCAGCAGCTCCCTGGAGGGGCTCACAGATACGCAGTATTTT CASSSLEGLTDTQYF
TRBJ1-4 few NA TRBV5-4 TGTGCCAGCAGTGGGGGGAGAAGTGCAACTAATGAAAAACTGTTTTTT CASSGGRSATNEKLFF
TRBJ2-6 many NA TRBV3-1 TGTGCCAGCAGCCAGGGGCTAGGAGGGGCCAACGTCCTGACTTTC CASSQGLGGANVLTF
TRBJ2-5 NA NA TRBV24-1 TGTGCCACCAGTGACCCAGGACGAGAGACCCAGTACTTC CATSDPGRETQYF
TRBJ2-1 few NA TRBV12-3/TRBV12-4 TGTGCCAGTTTCGAGGGCCTCCGAAGCTCCTACAATGAGCAGTTCTTC CASFEGLRSSYNEQFF
TRBJ1-5 many NA TRBV6-5 TGTGCCAGCAGACCCCGACTGACTAATCAGCCCCAGCATTTT CASRPRLTNQPQHF
TRBJ2-7 many NA TRBV20-1 TGCAGTGCTAGTCGGACCTACGAGCAGTACTTC CSASRTYEQYF
TRBJ2-7 NA NA TRBV4-3 TGCGCCAGCAGCCTCTTTAGGGCGGGCGAGCAGTACTTC CASSLFRAGEQYF
TRBJ2-7 few TRBD1 TRBV12-3/TRBV12-4 TGTGCCAGCAGTGGTCCGGGACAGGGCAGCGAGCAGTACTTC CASSGPGQGSEQYF
TRBJ2-1 NA NA TRBV10-1 TGCGCCAGCAGTCAAAGCGGTTACAATGAGCAGTTCTTC CASSQSGYNEQFF
TRBJ1-1 NA NA TRBV18 TGTGCCAGCTCACCACTTGACAATCAGAACACTGAAGCTTTCTTT CASSPLDNQNTEAFF
TRBJ2-2 NA NA TRBV24-1 TGTGCCACCAGTGCCTACGACCGAGGCGGGGAGCTGTTTTTT CATSAYDRGGELFF
TRBJ1-2 many NA TRBV5-1 TGCGCCAGCAGCTTGTCTGGGGATGGCTACACCTTC CASSLSGDGYTF
TRBJ1-1 many NA TRBV29-1 TGCAGCGTTGATCGACGACGGGGCACTGAAGCTTTCTTT CSVDRRRGTEAFF
TRBJ2-1 many NA TRBV7-2 TGTGCCAGCAGCCCCCTTTGGGGTGAGCAGTTCTTC CASSPLWGEQFF
TRBJ1-2 many NA TRBV20-1 TGCAGTGCTAGAGGCCCGGCAGGGGATGGCTACACCTTC CSARGPAGDGYTF
TRBJ2-3 few NA TRBV5-1 TGCGCCAGCAGCTTGATTACGGCCACGGGCACAGATACGCAGTATTTT CASSLITATGTDTQYF
TRBJ2-5 many NA TRBV5-1 TGCGCCAGCAGCTTGGATGGGCAGCCTGGAGGGACCCAGTACTTC CASSLDGQPGGTQYF
TRBJ2-2 few NA TRBV4-2 TGTGCCAGCAGCCAGCCGCCCGGGACATTGAACACCGGGGAGCTGTTTTTT CASSQPPGTLNTGELFF
TRBJ2-1 many NA TRBV7-8 TGTGCCAGCAGCTTAGCGCTCTGGGGGGATGAGCAGTTCTTC CASSLALWGDEQFF
TRBJ2-5 many NA TRBV5-4 TGTGCCAGCAGCTACCCGCCGGAGCAAGAGACCCAGTACTTC CASSYPPEQETQYF
TRBJ2-4 NA NA TRBV12-3/TRBV12-4 TGTGCCAGCAGTTTAAACCGGAACAGGGCCATTCAGTACTTC CASSLNRNRAIQYF
TRBJ1-2 once NA TRBV3-1 TGTGCCAGCAGCCAAGTTATCAGCTATGGCTACACCTTC CASSQVISYGYTF
TRBJ2-2 few NA TRBV20-1 TGCAGTGCATCGCCTTCGCTGAACACCGGGGAGCTGTTTTTT CSASPSLNTGELFF
TRBJ1-1 many TRBD1 TRBV29-1 TGCAGCGTGGGGACAGTGAACACTGAAGCTTTCTTT CSVGTVNTEAFF
TRBJ1-6 many NA TRBV12-3/TRBV12-4 TGTGCCAGCGGGGAAAACTCACCCCTCCACTTT CASGENSPLHF
TRBJ1-1 many NA TRBV25-1 TGTGCCAGCAGTGAACCGGACTACACTGAAGCTTTCTTT CASSEPDYTEAFF
TRBJ2-2 few NA TRBV4-1 TGCGCCAGCAGCCAAGAATCAGTCGGTTCCCGGGAGCTGTTTTTT CASSQESVGSRELFF
TRBJ2-5 few NA TRBV25-1 TGTGCCAGCAGTGAGGCTAGCTTGGAGACCCAGTACTTC CASSEASLETQYF
TRBJ2-5 NA NA TRBV5-4 TGTGCCAGCAGCTTGGTGGTCAGCCCCCAAGAGACCCAGTACTTC CASSLVVSPQETQYF
TRBJ2-3 many NA TRBV11-2 TGTGCCAGCAGCCGACTATTAGGAGATACGCAGTATTTT CASSRLLGDTQYF
TRBJ2-1 many NA TRBV9 TGTGCCAGCAGCAAAAGTCATAATGAGCAGTTCTTC CASSKSHNEQFF
TRBJ2-2 NA NA TRBV10-1 TGCGCCAGCAGTGAGTCTAGATTCACCGGGGAGCTGTTTTTT CASSESRFTGELFF
TRBJ1-1 few TRBD1 TRBV6-5 TGTGCCAGCAATCGGGACAGGTACACTGAAGCTTTCTTT CASNRDRYTEAFF
TRBJ1-5 many TRBD1 TRBV20-1 TGCAGTGCAACGACAGGGATTAGCAATCAGCCCCAGCATTTT CSATTGISNQPQHF
TRBJ2-5 NA TRBD2 TRBV29-1 TGCAGCGGGACTAGCGGGAGTGGCCAAGAGACCCAGTACTTC CSGTSGSGQETQYF
TRBJ2-7 few TRBD1 TRBV27 TGTGCCAGCAGTCCAACAGGGGCCTACGAGCAGTACTTC CASSPTGAYEQYF
TRBJ1-5 few NA TRBV27 TGTGCCAGCAGTCTGGTGGGGTATAGCAATCAGCCCCAGCATTTT CASSLVGYSNQPQHF
TRBJ2-7 NA TRBD2 TRBV6-5 TGTGCCAGCAGTGCGGGGGGTGGCCCTACCTACGAGCAGTACTTC CASSAGGGPTYEQYF
TRBJ1-4 many TRBD1 TRBV7-9 TGTGCCAGCAGCTTAGGGACAGGGGGTCGTGCGGAAAAACTGTTTTTT CASSLGTGGRAEKLFF
TRBJ1-1 NA NA TRBV6-5 TGTGCCAGCAAAAACAGACCTAGCGAGGTAGCTTTCTTT CASKNRPSEVAFF
TRBJ2-3 few TRBD2 TRBV6-2/TRBV6-3 TGTGCCAGCAGTTACGTCGGTAGCGGGAGCTCAGATACGCAGTATTTT CASSYVGSGSSDTQYF
TRBJ2-3 NA NA TRBV14 TGTGCCAGCACTTTCTACCGCACAGATACGCAGTATTTT CASTFYRTDTQYF
TRBJ1-2 many NA TRBV12-3/TRBV12-4 TGTGCCAGCAGTTTAGCGCATCGGGGCCTTTCTTTTAACTATGGCTACACCTTC CASSLAHRGLSFNYGYTF
TRBJ2-7 NA NA TRBV6-5 TGTGCCAGCAGACCGTCGACAGCCTCTTACGAGCAGTACTTC CASRPSTASYEQYF
TRBJ1-4 many NA TRBV5-6 TGTGCCAGCAGCGATACTATGCGGGACCTTAATGAAAAACTGTTTTTT CASSDTMRDLNEKLFF
TRBJ1-3 few NA TRBV3-1 TGTGCCAGCAGCCTGGAGGACAGCTCTGGAAACACCATATATTTT CASSLEDSSGNTIYF
TRBJ2-2 NA NA TRBV7-2 TGTGCCAGCAGCTTAGCAATGCGGAGCCCCACCGGGGAGCTGTTTTTT CASSLAMRSPTGELFF
TRBJ2-3 few NA TRBV5-4 TGTGTCAGCAGCTTGGACTTCACAGATACGCAGTATTTT CVSSLDFTDTQYF
TRBJ1-1 NA NA TRBV3-1 TGTGCCAGCAGCCATGGCCCTGGGCGTGGGGGTAAGACTGAAGCTTTCTTT CASSHGPGRGGKTEAFF
TRBJ1-2 many NA TRBV20-1 TGCAGTGCAGGGGGGGGGCCTCCTAACTATGGCTACACCTTC CSAGGGPPNYGYTF
TRBJ1-1 many TRBD1 TRBV3-1 TGTGCCAGCAGCCTGGCAGGGGGCCGGGCGAACACTGAAGCTTTCTTT CASSLAGGRANTEAFF
TRBJ1-1 many NA TRBV6-2/TRBV6-3 TGTGCCAGCAGTGGACAGATGAACACTGAAGCTTTCTTT CASSGQMNTEAFF
TRBJ1-1 NA TRBD1 TRBV5-1 TGCGCCAGCAGCTGGGGGACAGGAGGGAACACTGAAGCTTTCTTT CASSWGTGGNTEAFF
TRBJ1-4 few TRBD1 TRBV7-9 TGTGCCAGCAGCTTAGAGCAAACAGGGGATCCCCAGGAACTGTTTTTT CASSLEQTGDPQELFF
TRBJ2-5 NA NA TRBV11-2 TGTGCCAGCAGCTTCCGATACACCCAGTACTTC CASSFRYTQYF
TRBJ2-3 many NA TRBV6-2/TRBV6-3 TGTGCCAGCAGATGGACTAGCACAGATACGCAGTATTTT CASRWTSTDTQYF